This T cell receptor (beta chain) was obtained from a study of T cells after somatic rescue of genetic block. Clones were read by immunoSEQ multiplex PCR, and TCRdb kept only the in-frame ones, dropping some. The sample contains more than 13,000 clones, 60% to 75% of which appear only once. V gave up 5 bases and J gave up 0 bases, with 11 bases separating them. The CDR3 totals 14 residues. Germline V gene sequence: CDR1 MNHEY, CDR2 SMNVEV (reference sequence). The genes are TRBV27 and TRBJ2-7, with unresolved D. The sequence was collected from a man in his late teens or twenties. The sequencing input was peripheral blood mononuclear cells (PBMCs). The CDR3 loop reads CASSPLGFSYEQYF. The CDR3 nucleotides read TGTGCCAGCAGTCCCTTGGGGTTCTCCTACGAGCAGTACTTC.